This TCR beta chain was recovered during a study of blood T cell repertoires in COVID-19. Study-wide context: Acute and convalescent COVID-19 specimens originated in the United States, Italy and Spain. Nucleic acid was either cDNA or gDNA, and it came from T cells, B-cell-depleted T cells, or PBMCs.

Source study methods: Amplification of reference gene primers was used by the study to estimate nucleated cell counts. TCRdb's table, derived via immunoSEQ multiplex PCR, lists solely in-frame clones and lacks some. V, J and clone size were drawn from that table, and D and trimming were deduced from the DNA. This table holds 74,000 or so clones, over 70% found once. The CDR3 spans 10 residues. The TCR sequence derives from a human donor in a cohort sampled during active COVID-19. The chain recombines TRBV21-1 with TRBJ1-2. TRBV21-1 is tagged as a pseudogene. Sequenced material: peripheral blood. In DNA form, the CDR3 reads TGTGCCAGCGCCTTAGCCAGCTACACCTTC. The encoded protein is CASALASYTF.